The 13 T cell receptor beta chains below were found in one sample sequenced in a study of T-cell memory formation after mild COVID-19. A single record per CDR3 protein comes from TCRdb applying MiXCR to the 5' RACE reads. The data show 450,000 or so distinct CDR3 sequences, roughly 25% seen once. Sequenced material: PBMCs or a T cell subset sorted from them (not recorded which). The source of these receptors is an adult woman who had mild COVID-19 (a few samples of this study predate the infection). Cell type and time point are not known.

The rearrangement links TRBV6-2 or TRBV6-3 to TRBJ2-5; 7 positions match TRBD2. The CDR3 is made up of 14 amino acids. V gave up 6 bases and J gave up 5 bases; unmatched junction bases: 9. CDR1 MNHEY and CDR2 SVGEGT come from the germline V gene. CDR3 region: CASRPSGVGETQYF. The CDR3, as DNA: TGTGCCAGCAGACCAAGCGGGGTCGGTGAGACCCAGTACTTC.

This clonotype was observed a few times. This sequence joins TRBV18 and TRBJ2-7, with 8 bases aligning to TRBD2. With V trimmed by 3 bases and J by 4 bases, 8 bases remained unmatched. From germline, CDR1 is KGHSH and CDR2 LQKENI. The CDR3 sequence is 15 residues long. DNA of the CDR3: TGTGCCAGCTCACCCCCCAGCGGGAGTACGTACGAGCAGTACTTC. Protein: CASSPPSGSTYEQYF.

This clonotype was seen a few times. This may be a read error, as it is one base from a much larger clone. The rearrangement uses TRBV6-2 or TRBV6-3 and TRBJ2-1, with 7 bases identical to TRBD2. V gave up 2 bases and J gave up 2 bases; unmatched junction bases: 12. This CDR3 spans 18 amino acids. Germline V gives CDR1 MNHEY, CDR2 SVGEGT. The CDR3 DNA reads TGTGCCAGCAGTTACGACCCGACTAGCCGGAGCGCCTACAATGAGCAGTTCTTC. It is translated as CASSYDPTSRSAYNEQFF.

This clonotype was recorded a few times. This chain links TRBV29-1 with TRBJ2-1; TRBD1 matches 10 bases. Trimming at V came to 7 bases and at J to 9 bases, leaving 12 bases not matched to a gene. Germline CDR1 reads SQVTM; CDR2 reads ANQGSEA. The CDR3 totals 14 residues. This CDR3 is CSADGTDRGLEQFF. The CDR3 DNA reads TGCAGCGCCGACGGGACCGACAGGGGGCTTGAGCAGTTCTTC.

This clonotype was seen only a few times. The chain combines TRBV3-1 with TRBJ2-1, with D unresolved. Germline CDR1 reads LGHDT; CDR2 reads YNNKEL (reference sequence). The CDR3 extends over 13 amino acids. Trimming stripped 5 bases from V and 4 bases from J, with 9 bases between. CDR3 in DNA: TGTGCCAGCAGCGCCCGGAATTACAATGAGCAGTTCTTC. This gives the protein CASSARNYNEQFF.

In its sample, this clonotype was seen once. No conserved phenylalanine or tryptophan is present at the end of the CDR3, so a read error is the likely explanation. The J gene is TRBJ2-1, the V gene TRBV5-1; 11 nucleotides line up with TRBD2. Germline V lookup: CDR1 SGHRS, CDR2 YFSETQ. The CDR3 extends over 15 amino acids. J gave up 9 bases and V 0 bases, and 5 bases lay outside the gene matches. CDR3 DNA sequence: TGCGCCAGCAGCTTGGTGGTAGCGGGGGGGCGTGAGCAGTTCGTC. Translating gives CASSLVVAGGREQFV.

CDR3 coding DNA: TGTGCCAGCAGGGAGGTCGGCGAGCAGTACTTC. It codes for CASREVGEQYF. The V and J genes are TRBV6-1 and TRBJ2-7; a weak D match, TRBD2 (5 bases). The length of the CDR3 is 11 residues. Trimming pared 6 bases from V and 6 bases from J, leaving 9 bases between. Looked up from germline, CDR1 is MNHNS and CDR2 is SASEGT.

This chain links TRBV12-3 or TRBV12-4 with TRBJ1-1, with D uncertain. Trimming took off 6 bases at V and 0 bases at J, with 8 bases between the two ends. The CDR3 extends over 13 amino acids. The CDR3 bases are TGTGCCAGCAGGTTTACTGTGAACACTGAAGCTTTCTTT. Protein product: CASRFTVNTEAFF.

This clonotype was observed a few times. CDR3 protein: CASSLARGLGSYEQYF. The CDR3 nucleotides are TGTGCCAGCAGCTTAGCCCGTGGCCTTGGTTCCTACGAGCAGTACTTC. The chain uses TRBV7-2 and TRBJ2-7; D unclear. Germline CDR1 SGHTA, CDR2 FQGNSA. The CDR3 is 16 amino acids. V gave up 0 bases and J gave up 1 base, with 13 bases separating them.

This clonotype was seen more than once but under ten times. The chain combines TRBV6-5 with TRBJ2-3; tentative D call: TRBD2 (6 bases). Germline CDR1 and CDR2: MNHEY and SVGAGI. This CDR3 is built from 15 residues. Trimming removed 0 bases from V and 0 bases from J, with 7 bases in between. CDR3 protein: CASSYSGRSTDTQYF. The CDR3 DNA sequence: TGTGCCAGCAGTTACTCGGGGAGGAGCACAGATACGCAGTATTTT.

The chain uses TRBV29-1 and TRBJ1-2; tentative D call: TRBD1 (6 bases). The CDR3 has 14 amino acids. V was clipped by 7 bases and J by 4 bases, with 19 bases between them. Germline CDR1 is SQVTM and CDR2 is ANQGSEA. CDR3 region: CSAEGGASGYGYTF. The CDR3 DNA is TGCAGCGCCGAAGGGGGGGCTAGTGGCTATGGCTACACCTTC.

This clonotype was found a few times. The gene calls are TRBV7-6 and TRBJ2-5, with D possibly matching TRBD2 (6 bases). The CDR3 totals 16 residues. The V gene lost 1 base and the J gene lost 5 bases, with 17 bases spanning the gap. Per germline, CDR1 SGHVS and CDR2 FNYEAQ. This CDR3 reads CASSLGGAGPGETQYF. DNA of the CDR3: TGTGCCAGCAGCTTAGGGGGCGCGGGACCAGGGGAGACCCAGTACTTC.

This chain uses TRBV24-1 with TRBJ2-7, with unresolved D. In germline, CDR1 is KGHDR, CDR2 SFDVKD. The CDR3 extends over 14 amino acids. Trimming shortened V by 3 bases and J by 10 bases, and 18 bases separated the two germline ends. CDR3 in DNA: TGTGCCACCAGTGATACCTCAGACAACAGTGAACAGTACTTC. It is translated as CATSDTSDNSEQYF.